This T cell receptor beta chain was identified in a study of lymphopenia after photon versus proton radiotherapy. The assay was immunoSEQ multiplex PCR, and TCRdb's table has in-frame clones only and misses some. The sample carries more than 50,000 clones, 83% recorded once. Study conclusions and caveats: Larger post-nadir TCR diversity loss correlated inversely with survival in deceased patients. Oligoclonal CD8+ Temra expansion after nadir drove photon patients' diversity drop.

As to this clone: What it recognizes is unknown.

This receptor was obtained from a man aged 50 to 59 with gastric cancer. This sample comprised peripheral blood, obtained from a patient treated with photon-based radiotherapy.

The CDR3 nucleotides read TGTGCCAGCAGCTTAGGGGTTCGAGATACGCAGTATTTT. Protein: CASSLGVRDTQYF. This chain uses TRBV11-1 with TRBJ2-3; D not resolved. The germline V gene has CDR1 SGHAT and CDR2 FQDESV (reference sequence). Trimming removed 1 base at V and 5 bases at J, with 7 bases between. The CDR3 spans 13 residues.